These 13 T cell receptor beta chains were all obtained from the same sample, sequenced in a study of cytomegalovirus exposure and HLA in healthy donors. It was with 60 Vbeta and 13 Jbeta primers that the PCR ran. Assay used: immunoSEQ multiplex PCR; TCRdb lists only in-frame clones, some missing. The sample has 150,000 to 200,000 clones; approximately 80% are singletons. Sequencing input: PBMCs. The receptors were sampled from a woman between 45 and 65 years old in good health and CMV-seronegative.

This clone was detected only a few times. This chain uses TRBV28 with TRBJ1-5; 7 nucleotides align to TRBD1. Trimming cost V 2 bases and J 2 bases; bases outside gene matches: 3. The CDR3 contains 15 residues. Germline CDR1 is MDHEN and CDR2 is SYDVKM. CDR3 nucleotide sequence: TGTGCCAGCAGTTTAGAGGGGGCCGGCAATCAGCCCCAGCATTTT. This gives the protein CASSLEGAGNQPQHF. Filled out from reference TRBV28 and TRBJ1-5, the complete variable domain reads DVKVTQSSRYLVKRTGEKVFLECVQDMDHENMFWYRQDPGLGLRLIYFSYDVKMKEKGDIPEGYSVSREKKERFSLILESASTNQTSMYLCASSLEGAGNQPQHFGDGTRLSIL.

This clone was seen just once. This chain joins TRBV2 and TRBJ1-5; tentatively, D is TRBD1 (6 bases). This CDR3 is built from 16 residues. From germline, CDR1 is SNHLY and CDR2 FYNNEI. The V end lost 4 bases, the J end lost 6 bases, and 19 bases lay between the germline ends. The CDR3 DNA sequence: TGTGCCAGCAGTGTAAGCGGGAACAGGGCCCGTCAGCCCCAGCATTTT. This codes for CASSVSGNRARQPQHF.

The chain is built from TRBV27 and TRBJ2-2; 12 bases align to TRBD2. This CDR3 has 15 residues. J was trimmed by 4 bases and V by 8 bases; bases with no gene match: 5. CDR1 and CDR2 from the germline V gene are MNHEY and SMNVEV (reference sequence). The CDR3 DNA is TGTGCCAGCGCCTTACTAGCGGGAGGCACCGGGGAGCTGTTTTTT. Translating it yields CASALLAGGTGELFF.

This sequence joins TRBV2 and TRBJ2-5; maybe TRBD1 (6 bases). V shed 5 bases and J shed 13 bases, with 23 bases lying between them. CDR3 length: 14 residues. Germline CDR1 SNHLY, CDR2 FYNNEI. Written as DNA, the CDR3 is TGTGCCAGCAGTCTACAGGGTTCTTACGGGGTGGGGTACTTC. Translated: CASSLQGSYGVGYF.

V gene TRBV5-1 combines with J gene TRBJ1-1, with TRBD1 matching 7 bases. In germline, CDR1 is SGHRS, CDR2 YFSETQ. This CDR3 is 15 amino acids long. Trimming removed 4 bases from V and 1 base from J; junction bases left unmatched: 7. This CDR3 reads CASSERQGGNTEAFF. The DNA for the CDR3 is TGCGCCAGCAGCGAAAGACAGGGAGGGAACACTGAAGCTTTCTTT. Variable domain in full (rest from reference TRBV5-1 and TRBJ1-1): KAGVTQTPRYLIKTRGQQVTLSCSPISGHRSVSWYQQTPGQGLQFLFEYFSETQRNKGNFPGRFSGRQFSNSRSEMNVSTLELGDSALYLCASSERQGGNTEAFFGQGTRLTVV.

The rearrangement joins TRBV19 to TRBJ2-1; TRBD1 agrees at 8 bases. Per the germline V gene, CDR1 is LNHDA and CDR2 is SQIVND (reference sequence). This CDR3 has 14 amino acids. V was pared by 6 bases and J by 7 bases, with 8 bases of the junction left unmatched. In DNA form, the CDR3 reads TGTGCCAGTAGCACCCGGACAGGGTGGAATGAGCAGTTCTTC. Translation gives CASSTRTGWNEQFF. Full variable domain (missing parts from reference TRBV19 and TRBJ2-1): DGGITQSPKYLFRKEGQNVTLSCEQNLNHDAMYWYRQDPGQGLRLIYYSQIVNDFQKGDIAEGYSVSREKKESFPLTVTSAQKNPTAFYLCASSTRTGWNEQFFGPGTRLTVL.

The count of this clone is one. This rearrangement joins TRBV18 to TRBJ1-1, with D tentatively TRBD1 (5 bases). Germline CDR1 KGHSH, CDR2 LQKENI. V was pared by 8 bases and J by 8 bases, with 18 bases between. The length of the CDR3 is 13 residues. CDR3 sequence (DNA): TGTGCCAGCACGTCACGGGGGGATATGGAAGCTTTCTTT. It encodes CASTSRGDMEAFF.

The chain combines TRBV4-1 with TRBJ2-7; 9 nucleotides agree with TRBD1. The CDR3 extends over 15 amino acids. The germline V gene encodes CDR1 MGHRA and CDR2 YSYEKL. V lost 4 bases and J lost 4; bases outside the gene matches: 8. DNA of the CDR3: TGCGCCAGCAGCCGGACCCAGGACAGGGGTTACGAGCAGTACTTC. This gives the protein CASSRTQDRGYEQYF.

This clone came up a few times. The J gene is TRBJ2-7, the V gene TRBV6-5, with a weak D call TRBD2 (6 bases). This CDR3 spans 15 amino acids. V shed 6 bases and J shed 4 bases, with 19 bases lying between them. Germline V gene data show CDR1 as MNHEY and CDR2 as SVGAGI. The CDR3 nucleotides are TGTGCCAGCAGGCCCGGTGGAAGCGGACTATACGAGCAGTACTTC. Its protein is CASRPGGSGLYEQYF.

The chain uses TRBV7-2 and TRBJ1-5; TRBD1 aligns across 9 bases. The J segment lost 5 bases and the V segment lost 3 bases, leaving 5 bases of the junction unmatched. CDR3 size: 15 residues. Germline V gene lookup returns CDR1 SGHTA and CDR2 FQGNSA. The CDR3 protein is CASSLAQGAHQPQHF. The CDR3 coding sequence is TGTGCCAGCAGCTTGGCACAGGGGGCTCATCAGCCCCAGCATTTT.

The chain combines TRBV6-5 with TRBJ1-6, with 7 bases matching TRBD1. The CDR3 totals 15 residues. Looked up from germline, CDR1 is MNHEY and CDR2 is SVGAGI. The ends lost 6 bases at V and 8 bases at J; junction bases unmatched: 10. The CDR3 coding sequence is TGTGCCAGCAGACCCGGACAGGTCCAGTATTCACCCCTCCACTTT. This codes for CASRPGQVQYSPLHF.

The chain joins TRBV10-3 to TRBJ1-1; no firm D call. V was shortened by 3 bases and J by 1 base, with 6 bases between the two germline ends. Germline CDR1 reads ENHRY; CDR2 reads SYGVKD. The CDR3 is 13 residues long. This CDR3 reads CAISEGGNTEAFF. The DNA of the CDR3 is TGTGCCATCAGTGAAGGCGGGAACACTGAAGCTTTCTTT.

The rearrangement joins TRBV7-9 to TRBJ1-1; possible D gene TRBD1, 5 bases. Trimming left V 4 bases short and J 6 bases short, with 18 bases between. The CDR3 has 15 amino acids. Germline CDR1 reads SEHNR; CDR2 reads FQNEAQ (reference sequence). The CDR3 sequence is CASSYPGVDGPEAFF. As DNA, the CDR3 is TGTGCCAGCAGCTACCCGGGGGTAGATGGCCCTGAAGCTTTCTTT.